The 21 T cell receptor beta chains listed next were all sequenced from one sample in a study of shared clonotypes between healthy human individuals. Here immunoSEQ multiplex PCR was the method, and the copy in TCRdb shows in-frame clones only, minus some. The sample yields 2 million to 3 million clones, roughly 93% seen once. Sequencing was performed on naive CD4+ T cells from PBMCs. The subset: CD45RA+ positively selected. The source is a man aged 18 to 30 in good health. Some clones in this sample may be carry-over from other donors' samples.

This chain joins TRBV11-3 and TRBJ2-1; 7 bases align to TRBD2. The germline V gene has CDR1 SGHNT and CDR2 YENEEA. J was trimmed by 5 bases and V by 5 bases; bases with no gene match: 6. This CDR3 comprises 14 residues. CDR3 loop: CASSPTSGNNEQFF. The CDR3 nucleotides are TGTGCCAGCAGCCCAACGAGCGGGAACAATGAGCAGTTCTTC. Full variable domain (outside the CDR3, taken from reference TRBV11-3 and TRBJ2-1): EAGVVQSPRYKIIEKKQPVAFWCNPISGHNTLYWYLQNLGQGPELLIRYENEEAVDDSQLPKDRFSAERLKGVDSTLKIQPAELGDSAVYLCASSPTSGNNEQFFGPGTRLTVL.

The rearrangement joins TRBV25-1 to TRBJ2-7; possible D gene TRBD1, 6 bases. The germline V gene has CDR1 MGHDK and CDR2 SYGVNS. V was trimmed by 2 bases and J by 4 bases, leaving 12 bases between them. This CDR3 has 14 amino acids. CDR3 in DNA: TGTGCCAGCAGTGAACGACAGGTAGGATACGAGCAGTACTTC. Amino acid sequence: CASSERQVGYEQYF.

The V gene is TRBV7-9, the J gene TRBJ1-3; D gene ambiguous. The CDR3 length is 17 residues. Trimming took off 5 bases at V and 4 bases at J, with 21 bases between the two ends. Germline lookup yields CDR1 SEHNR and CDR2 FQNEAQ (reference sequence). The CDR3 nucleotides read TGTGCCAGCAGCCCCACCATGAAAAGGACGGGGGGAAACACCATATATTTT. Protein: CASSPTMKRTGGNTIYF.

The CDR3 nucleotides read TGTGCCAGCAGCTTAGGCTCTGGGAGCCCAGGGGCTAATGAAAAACTGTTTTTT. Its translation: CASSLGSGSPGANEKLFF. This chain links TRBV7-9 with TRBJ1-4; D perhaps matches TRBD1 (6 bases). Trimming removed 1 base from V and 3 bases from J, with 18 bases in between. Germline V gives CDR1 SEHNR, CDR2 FQNEAQ (reference sequence). This CDR3 has 18 residues.

The chain combines TRBV10-2 with TRBJ2-1, with TRBD2 identical over 11 bases. The CDR3 length is 14 residues. Germline CDR1 and CDR2: WSHSY and SAAADI. The junction had 5 bases not matched to a gene; V was cut back by 6 bases and J by 7 bases. The CDR3 DNA reads as TGCGCCAGCAGACGGGCTAGCGGGAGGAATGAGCAGTTCTTC. Protein product: CASRRASGRNEQFF.

The chain uses TRBV11-2 and TRBJ2-1, with 10 nucleotides matching TRBD2. CDR1 SGHAT and CDR2 FQNNGV come from the germline V gene. V trimming: 4 bases; J trimming: 11 bases; junction bases outside the gene matches: 8. This CDR3 has 14 residues. In DNA, the CDR3 is TGTGCCAGCAGCTCAGCGGGAGGGCCACTCCAGCAGTTCTTC. It codes for CASSSAGGPLQQFF.

This clone was detected only a few times. V and J are TRBV6-1 and TRBJ1-5; D is unclear. The CDR3 spans 15 residues. CDR1 and CDR2 from the germline V gene are MNHNS and SASEGT. Trimming removed 6 bases at V and 0 bases at J, with 12 bases between. CDR3 nucleotide sequence: TGTGCCAGCAGCCATACGAGGAATAGCAATCAGCCCCAGCATTTT. Amino acid sequence: CASSHTRNSNQPQHF.

The chain has TRBV30 and TRBJ2-3; tentatively, D is TRBD2 (6 bases). Germline assignment: CDR1 GTSNPN and CDR2 SVGIG (reference sequence). The CDR3 is 15 residues long. V shed 0 bases and J shed 4 bases, with 14 bases lying between them. In DNA, the CDR3 is TGTGCCTGGAGTGTAGCGCTTTCGGGGGCAGATACGCAGTATTTT. Translation gives CAWSVALSGADTQYF.

V usage is TRBV6-5 and J usage is TRBJ1-5; 7 bases are a match to TRBD1. The V gene's germline CDR1 is MNHEY and CDR2 SVGAGI. Losses at the gene ends were 6 bases for V and 8 bases for J; bases not matched to a gene: 7. The CDR3 is 13 residues long. The CDR3 DNA is TGTGCCAGCAGCTCCGGGACAGCCGAGCCCCAGCATTTT. The encoded protein is CASSSGTAEPQHF.

The genes are TRBV6-5 and TRBJ2-7; 7 nucleotides agree with TRBD2. The CDR3 has 13 amino acids. Trimming took 4 bases from V and 3 from J; bases not matched to a gene: 3. Per the germline V gene, CDR1 is MNHEY and CDR2 is SVGAGI. The CDR3 loop reads CASSWPSGYEQYF. The CDR3 DNA reads TGTGCCAGCAGTTGGCCTAGCGGCTACGAGCAGTACTTC.

The chain carries TRBV29-1 and TRBJ2-1; D perhaps matches TRBD2 (7 bases). Germline V gives CDR1 SQVTM, CDR2 ANQGSEA. The V end was cut by 1 base, the J end by 12 bases, with 10 bases between. There are 11 residues in the CDR3. This chain's CDR3 is CSVEAGGRQFF. The CDR3, as DNA: TGCAGCGTTGAAGCCGGGGGGCGGCAGTTCTTC.

The DNA for the CDR3 is TGCGCCAGCAGCCAAGCCCTAGCGGGCGCAGCCTACGAGCAGTACTTC. Translation: CASSQALAGAAYEQYF. This chain joins TRBV4-3 and TRBJ2-7; TRBD2 aligns across 8 bases. Germline V CDR1 and CDR2: LGHNA, YSLEER. The CDR3 spans 16 residues. J lost 2 bases, V lost 1 base, and 7 bases had no gene match.

The rearrangement joins TRBV7-8 to TRBJ1-3; the D gene is possibly TRBD1 (6 bases). V was shortened by 5 bases and J by 4 bases, with 15 bases between the two germline ends. Germline values: CDR1 SGHVS, CDR2 FQNEAQ. CDR3 length equals 15 residues. In nucleotides, the CDR3 is TGTGCCAGCAGCCTCTTAGGGACATCGGGAAACACCATATATTTT. Amino acid sequence: CASSLLGTSGNTIYF. Complete variable domain (other parts from reference TRBV7-8 and TRBJ1-3): GAGVSQSPRYKVAKRGQDVALRCDPISGHVSLFWYQQALGQGPEFLTYFQNEAQLDKSGLPSDRFFAERPEGSVSTLKIQRTQQEDSAVYLCASSLLGTSGNTIYFGEGSWLTVV.

V is TRBV15 and J is TRBJ1-2; no clear D. The CDR3 has 15 residues. V was trimmed by 0 bases and J by 0 bases, leaving 8 bases between them. The germline gives CDR1 LNHNV, CDR2 YYDKDF (reference sequence). The CDR3 region has the DNA TGTGCCACCAGCAGAGAGGCAGACTCTAACTATGGCTACACCTTC. Translation: CATSREADSNYGYTF.

This clone was recorded once. Other DNA sequences within the sample encode an identical CDR3. The J gene is TRBJ2-7, the V gene TRBV28, with D unclear. V was cut by 3 bases and J by 4 bases, with 7 bases left in between. CDR1 MDHEN and CDR2 SYDVKM come from the germline V gene. This CDR3 is 12 amino acids long. Here the CDR3 DNA reads TGTGCCAGCAGTTTTAGGCCTTACGAGCAGTACTTC. Translated: CASSFRPYEQYF.

This clone came up once. This chain joins TRBV28 and TRBJ1-5; no firm D call. The germline V gene has CDR1 MDHEN and CDR2 SYDVKM. There are 14 residues in the CDR3. V shed 6 bases and J shed 4 bases, with 13 bases lying between them. Here the CDR3 reads CASSPPWPNQPQHF. Written as DNA, the CDR3 is TGTGCCAGCAGCCCCCCCTGGCCGAATCAGCCCCAGCATTTT.

V and J are TRBV2 and TRBJ1-2, with TRBD1 matching over 7 bases. With 6 bases clipped from V and 7 bases from J, the junction kept 17 bases outside the gene matches. Germline CDR1 reads SNHLY; CDR2 reads FYNNEI. CDR3 length equals 16 residues. As DNA, the CDR3 is TGTGCCAGCAGGATAGGCCAACAGGGGCGCAGGAGTGGCTACACCTTC. This encodes CASRIGQQGRRSGYTF.

This chain links TRBV2 with TRBJ2-5; unclear D gene. V gave up 10 bases and J gave up 0 bases, with 6 bases separating them. CDR1 and CDR2 from the germline V gene are SNHLY and FYNNEI. The CDR3 consists of 11 residues. The CDR3 loop is CATRYQETQYF. Here the CDR3 DNA reads TGTGCCACCAGGTACCAAGAGACCCAGTACTTC.

J is TRBJ2-3 and V is TRBV27; D not certain. CDR3 length: 12 residues. Deletions cut 3 bases from V and 5 bases from J, with 6 bases between. Germline CDR1 is MNHEY and CDR2 is SMNVEV (reference sequence). Here the CDR3 DNA reads TGTGCCAGCAGTTTCCCCGTAGATACGCAGTATTTT. Translation: CASSFPVDTQYF.

A word on this clone: In the same sample, other DNA sequences code for this CDR3. This chain connects TRBV28 to TRBJ2-1; D is perhaps TRBD2 (6 bases). This CDR3 has 15 amino acids. V was shortened by 3 bases and J by 0 bases, with 9 bases between the two germline ends. Looked up from germline, CDR1 is MDHEN and CDR2 is SYDVKM. The DNA of the CDR3 is TGTGCCAGCAGTTTGGCCGGGGGCTCCTACAATGAGCAGTTCTTC. Its protein product is CASSLAGGSYNEQFF.

Points on this clone: Within the sample, other DNA sequences also encode this same CDR3. This chain uses TRBV18 with TRBJ2-5, with D maybe TRBD1 (5 bases). CDR1 and CDR2 from the germline V gene are KGHSH and LQKENI. Trimming removed 3 bases from V and 2 bases from J, with 13 bases in between. The CDR3 covers 15 residues. The CDR3 reads CASSPPSRAQETQYF. The CDR3, as DNA: TGTGCCAGCTCACCCCCATCCAGGGCTCAAGAGACCCAGTACTTC.